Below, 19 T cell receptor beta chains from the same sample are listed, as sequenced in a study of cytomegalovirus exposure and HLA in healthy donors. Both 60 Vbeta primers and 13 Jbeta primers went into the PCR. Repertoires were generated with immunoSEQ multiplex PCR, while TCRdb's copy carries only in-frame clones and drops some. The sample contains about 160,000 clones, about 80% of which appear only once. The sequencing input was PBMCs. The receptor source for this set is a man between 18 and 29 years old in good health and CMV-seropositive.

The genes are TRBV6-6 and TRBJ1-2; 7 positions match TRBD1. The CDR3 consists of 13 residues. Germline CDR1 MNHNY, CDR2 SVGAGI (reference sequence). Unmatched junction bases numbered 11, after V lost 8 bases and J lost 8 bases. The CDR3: CASSDGQAGGYTF. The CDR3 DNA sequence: TGTGCCAGCTCTGACGGACAGGCGGGCGGCTACACCTTC.

CDR3 DNA: TGTGCCAGCAGCGACAACGCAGGGGGGCAGACCCAGTACTTC. Translation: CASSDNAGGQTQYF. The rearrangement uses TRBV9 and TRBJ2-5; D is perhaps TRBD1 (7 bases). Germline V gives CDR1 SGDLS, CDR2 YYNGEE. Trimming took 3 bases from V and 6 from J, leaving 15 bases between them. CDR3 length equals 14 residues.

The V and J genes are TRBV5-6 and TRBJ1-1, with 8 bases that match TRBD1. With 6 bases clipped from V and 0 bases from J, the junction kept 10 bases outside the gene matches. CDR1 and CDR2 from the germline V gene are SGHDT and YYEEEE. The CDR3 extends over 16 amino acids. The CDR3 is CASMVTGAIMNTEAFF. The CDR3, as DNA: TGTGCCAGCATGGTGACAGGGGCAATAATGAACACTGAAGCTTTCTTT.

DNA of the CDR3: TGTGCCAGCAGCTTAGTGGGGGGGCCGACAGATACGCAGTATTTT. This codes for CASSLVGGPTDTQYF. The V and J genes are TRBV7-7 and TRBJ2-3; the D gene is possibly TRBD2 (7 bases). Per germline, CDR1 SSHAT and CDR2 FNYEAQ (reference sequence). The CDR3 loop spans 15 amino acids. V was shortened by 1 base and J by 3 bases, with 11 bases between the two germline ends.

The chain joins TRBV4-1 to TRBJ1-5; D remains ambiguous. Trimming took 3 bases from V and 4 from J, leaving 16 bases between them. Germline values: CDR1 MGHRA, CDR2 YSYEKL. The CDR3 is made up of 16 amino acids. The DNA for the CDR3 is TGCGCCAGCAGCCACCCCGACGGCGTGAGGAATCAGCCCCAGCATTTT. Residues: CASSHPDGVRNQPQHF.

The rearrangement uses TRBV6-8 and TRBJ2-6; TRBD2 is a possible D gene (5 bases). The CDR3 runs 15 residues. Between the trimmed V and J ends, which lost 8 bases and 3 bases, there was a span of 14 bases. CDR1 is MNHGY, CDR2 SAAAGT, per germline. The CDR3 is CASRDGVGGANVLTF. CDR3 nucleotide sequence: TGTGCCAGCCGGGATGGGGTCGGTGGGGCCAACGTCCTGACTTTC.

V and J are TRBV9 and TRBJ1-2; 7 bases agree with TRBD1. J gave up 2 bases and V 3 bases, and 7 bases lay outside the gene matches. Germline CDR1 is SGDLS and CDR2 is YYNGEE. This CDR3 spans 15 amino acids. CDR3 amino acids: CASSARTGTNYGYTF. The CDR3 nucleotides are TGTGCCAGCAGCGCCCGGACAGGAACGAACTATGGCTACACCTTC.

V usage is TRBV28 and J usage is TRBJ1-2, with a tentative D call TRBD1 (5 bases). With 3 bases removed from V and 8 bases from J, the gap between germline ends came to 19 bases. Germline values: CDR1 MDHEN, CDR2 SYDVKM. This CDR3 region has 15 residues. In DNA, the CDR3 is TGTGCCAGCAGTTTGCCAGGGATTGACTGGAACGGCTACACCTTC. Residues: CASSLPGIDWNGYTF.

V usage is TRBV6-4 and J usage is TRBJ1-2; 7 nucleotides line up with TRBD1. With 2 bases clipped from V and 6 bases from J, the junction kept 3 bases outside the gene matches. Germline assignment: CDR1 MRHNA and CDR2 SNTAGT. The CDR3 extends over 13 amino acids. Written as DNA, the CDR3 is TGTGCCAGCAGTGACGGAACAGGGGATGGCTACACCTTC. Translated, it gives CASSDGTGDGYTF.

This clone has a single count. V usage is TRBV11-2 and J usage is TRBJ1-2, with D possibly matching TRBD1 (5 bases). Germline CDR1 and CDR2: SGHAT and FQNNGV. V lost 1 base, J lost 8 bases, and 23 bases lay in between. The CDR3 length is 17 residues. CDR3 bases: TGTGCCAGCAGCTTAGTGGGGGTCGGGGGTGGAAAGCAGGGCTACACCTTC. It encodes CASSLVGVGGGKQGYTF.

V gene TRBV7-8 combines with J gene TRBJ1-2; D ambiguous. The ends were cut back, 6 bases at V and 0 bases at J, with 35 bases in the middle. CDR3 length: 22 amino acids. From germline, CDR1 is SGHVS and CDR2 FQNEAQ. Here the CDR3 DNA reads TGTGCCAGCAGTCCAACAGCGGGAGGGTTGCCCTCTCAGTTTATTACTAACTATGGCTACACCTTC. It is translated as CASSPTAGGLPSQFITNYGYTF.

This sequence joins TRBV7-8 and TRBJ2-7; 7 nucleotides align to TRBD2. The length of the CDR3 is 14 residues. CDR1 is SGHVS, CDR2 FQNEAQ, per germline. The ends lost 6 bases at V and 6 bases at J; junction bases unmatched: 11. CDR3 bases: TGTGCCAGCAGACCGGCGAGCGGGACCCCCGAGCAGTACTTC. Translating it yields CASRPASGTPEQYF.

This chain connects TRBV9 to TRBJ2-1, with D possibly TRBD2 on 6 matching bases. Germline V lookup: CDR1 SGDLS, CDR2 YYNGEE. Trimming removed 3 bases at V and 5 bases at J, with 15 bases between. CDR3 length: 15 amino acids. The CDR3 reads CASSATSGVNNEQFF. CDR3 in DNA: TGTGCCAGCAGCGCGACTAGTGGGGTAAACAATGAGCAGTTCTTC.

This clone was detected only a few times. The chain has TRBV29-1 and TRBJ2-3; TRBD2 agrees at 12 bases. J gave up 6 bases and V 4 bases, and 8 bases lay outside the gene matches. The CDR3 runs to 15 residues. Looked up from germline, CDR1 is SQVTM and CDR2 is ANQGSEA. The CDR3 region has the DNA TGCAGCGTTGCGGTAGGACTAGCGGGATGGGATACGCAGTATTTT. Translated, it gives CSVAVGLAGWDTQYF.

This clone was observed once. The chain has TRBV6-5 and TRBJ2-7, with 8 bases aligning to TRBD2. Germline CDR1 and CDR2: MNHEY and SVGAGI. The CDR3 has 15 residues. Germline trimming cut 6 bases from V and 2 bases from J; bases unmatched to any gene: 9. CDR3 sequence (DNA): TGTGCCAGCAGCCGGACTAGCCGAACTGCCTACGAGCAGTACTTC. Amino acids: CASSRTSRTAYEQYF.

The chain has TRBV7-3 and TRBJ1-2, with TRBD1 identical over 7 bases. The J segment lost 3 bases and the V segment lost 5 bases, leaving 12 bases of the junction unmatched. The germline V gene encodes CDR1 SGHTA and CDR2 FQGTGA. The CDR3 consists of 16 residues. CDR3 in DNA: TGTGCCAGCAGCGTGACAGGGTATAGTCGTTACTATGGCTACACCTTC. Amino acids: CASSVTGYSRYYGYTF.

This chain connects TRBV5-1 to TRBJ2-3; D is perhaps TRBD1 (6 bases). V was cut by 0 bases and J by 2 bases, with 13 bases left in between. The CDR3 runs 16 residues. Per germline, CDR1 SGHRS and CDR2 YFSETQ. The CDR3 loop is CASSLAEGVTTDTQYF. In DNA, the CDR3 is TGCGCCAGCAGCTTGGCCGAGGGGGTTACCACAGATACGCAGTATTTT.

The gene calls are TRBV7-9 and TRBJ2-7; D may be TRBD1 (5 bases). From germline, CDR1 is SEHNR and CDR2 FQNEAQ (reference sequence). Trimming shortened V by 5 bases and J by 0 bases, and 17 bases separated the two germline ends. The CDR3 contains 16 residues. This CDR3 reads CASSTTQGPLSYEQYF. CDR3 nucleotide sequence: TGTGCCAGCAGCACGACCCAGGGCCCCCTCTCCTACGAGCAGTACTTC.

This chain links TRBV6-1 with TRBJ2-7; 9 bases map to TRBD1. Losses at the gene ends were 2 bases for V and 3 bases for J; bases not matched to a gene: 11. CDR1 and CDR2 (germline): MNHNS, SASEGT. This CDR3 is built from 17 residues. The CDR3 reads CASSESVWDREYYEQYF. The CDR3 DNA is TGTGCCAGCAGTGAATCGGTGTGGGACAGGGAGTACTACGAGCAGTACTTC.